This TCR beta chain appears in the sequencing data of a study of a mutant IDH1 vaccine in newly diagnosed glioma (dated by TCRdb to about 2021). About the investigation overall: Patients received eight vaccinations in weeks 1, 3, 5, 7, 11, 15, 19 and 23, corresponding to visits V03 through V10. Prior to enrollment, standard therapy consisting of radiotherapy alone, temozolomide alone, or radiochemotherapy with temozolomide had been administered to patients, with the combination being received by most patients. Peripheral blood samples were drawn at six visits, namely V03 (baseline), V05, V07, V10, V12 and V13. For exploratory analyses, longitudinal TCRB deep sequencing was carried out in about two dozen treated patients wherever samples were available. Vaccination started 4-6 weeks after radiotherapy alone, or was given together with temozolomide cycles in the groups whose treatment included chemotherapy. The roughly 30 treated patients were around 60% male and 37.5% female, with a mean age of around 40 years.

Study-wide findings and limitations: Immune responses induced by the vaccine were seen in over 80% of patients across multiple MHC alleles. No apparent relationship was observed between pseudoprogression and alterations in the top peripheral T cell clonotypes detected by TCRB sequencing. The authors stated that sample limitations prevented analyses of patient blood samples from being reproduced. PBMC samples for TCRB deep sequencing were selected based on availability.

Libraries were made using the immunoSEQ multiplex PCR assay. Rearranged TCR beta chain sequences were amplified using the hsTCRB Kit according to the manufacturer's protocol. TCRB libraries were sequenced on an Illumina MiSeq. In the paper's pipeline: The kit vendor's proprietary platform handled demultiplexing, trimming and gene mapping. This is the immuneACCESS table as TCRdb keeps it, with only in-frame sequences that have V and J called. A part of the clones is gone; compared with another copy, unresolved V genes explain less than half, and the rest is unexplained. From that table come the V and J calls and clone size; the DNA was used to work out D and trimming. Counted in this sample were fewer than 35,000 clones; almost 90% of them appeared once. 20% of the sample is held by the ten biggest clonotypes. Measured from the cysteine to the phenylalanine, the CDR3 is 19 residues long. The entry retains the CDR3 DNA only, 57 bases that are in frame from base 1. V is trimmed back by 3 bases and J by 1 base, and the junction contains 16 bases that no gene match accounts for. Via the germline V gene (reference sequence), CDR1 is LNHNV and CDR2 YYDKDF.

The time point label of this sample denotes: week 11, during vaccination. Each vaccine dose, consisting of 300 ug of a 20-mer mutant IDH1 peptide in Montanide, was administered subcutaneously with topical imiquimod. All donors had newly diagnosed IDH1-mutant astrocytomas of WHO grade 3 or 4 that showed loss of nuclear ATRX. The samples were drawn from NOA16, a multicentre, single-arm, open-label phase I trial in Germany that tested a mutant IDH1 peptide vaccine in humans for the first time. The DNeasy Blood and Tissue Kit was used to extract genomic DNA from EDTA blood for TCRB sequencing. To note about this clone: Its specific antigen is unknown. Per-nucleotide qualities are absent, and no much larger clonotype sits a single base away.

The chain couples TRBV15 to TRBJ2-3, with TRBD2 matching 7 junction bases. This specimen was PBMCs, taken from a glioma patient whose treatment included an IDH1 peptide vaccine. The TCR comes from a man younger than 35 with glioma. The DNA reads TGTGCCACCAGCAGTAAGTGGACGGGAAAGCGGGATCGCACAGATACGCAGTATTTT. Its translation is CATSSKWTGKRDRTDTQYF.